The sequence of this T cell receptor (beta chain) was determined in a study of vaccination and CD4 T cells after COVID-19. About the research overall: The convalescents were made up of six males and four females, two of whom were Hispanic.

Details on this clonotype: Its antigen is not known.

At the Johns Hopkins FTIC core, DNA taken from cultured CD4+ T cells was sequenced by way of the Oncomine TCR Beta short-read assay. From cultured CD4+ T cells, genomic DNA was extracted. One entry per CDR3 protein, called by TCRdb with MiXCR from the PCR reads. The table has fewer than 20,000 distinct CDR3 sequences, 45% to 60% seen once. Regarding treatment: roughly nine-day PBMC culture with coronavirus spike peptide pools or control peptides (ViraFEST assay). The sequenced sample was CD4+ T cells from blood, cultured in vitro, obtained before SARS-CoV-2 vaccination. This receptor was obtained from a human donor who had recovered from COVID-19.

The chain's CDR3 is CASSPTGGYEQYF. In DNA, the CDR3 is TGTGCCAGCAGTCCGACAGGGGGCTACGAGCAGTACTTC. This chain joins TRBV27 and TRBJ2-7; 9 bases are shared with TRBD1. Germline CDR1 MNHEY, CDR2 SMNVEV (reference sequence). V gave up 5 bases and J gave up 3 bases; unmatched junction bases: 2. The CDR3 consists of 13 residues.